This section outlines one TCR beta chain sequence together with its context. These data belong to a study of blood T cell repertoires in COVID-19. Across the study: T cells, B-cell-depleted T cells, or PBMCs supplied cDNA or gDNA.

As handled by the study authors: Reference gene primer amplification gave nucleated cell count estimates. This table comes from immunoSEQ multiplex PCR, and its TCRdb copy is limited to in-frame clones, with some not included. V, J and clone size derive from that table, while D and trimming were established from the DNA sequence. The repertoire holds about 62,000 clones, 85% to 90% seen once, with more than 15% in the top ten. The V and J ends lost 1 base and 2 bases, in that order; junction bases with no gene match: 2. CDR1 and CDR2 (germline): SGHNT, YENEEA. This CDR3 is 14 amino acids long. The Seattle patients, enrolled during active infection, were followed longitudinally.

The sequencing sample was made of peripheral blood. The rearrangement joins TRBV11-3 to TRBJ2-7; 7 bases line up with TRBD1. The TCR sequence derives from a woman aged 60-75 years with COVID-19, enrolled during active disease. CDR3: CASSLVGTAYEQYF. CDR3 nucleotides: TGTGCCAGCAGCTTAGTGGGGACAGCCTACGAGCAGTACTTC.